The sequence of this TCR beta chain was determined in a study of monozygotic twins with inflammatory bowel disease. As regards this clonotype: Its antigen is unidentified.

Germline CDR1 and CDR2: SGHRS and YFSETQ. The CDR3 totals 17 residues. General observations from the study: Repertoires of patients may have been made more variable by differing immunosuppressive treatments. Data gave no support to a single strong signal or clonotype associated with IBD.

TCR libraries each used about 4,000 ng of total RNA. TCRdb re-called the 5' RACE reads and catalogs CDR3 proteins one per entry, DNA excluded. The data show under 200,000 distinct CDR3 sequences, and the top ten clones hold approximately 3%. Material for sequencing was blood. The clonotype comes from a human donor with ulcerative colitis or Crohn's disease, or a healthy co-twin of an affected twin (not recorded which). The chain is built from TRBV5-1 and TRBJ2-1; TCRdb returns TRBD2, unconfirmable since there is no DNA. The CDR3 loop reads CASSLDGGSLSYNEQFF.